This is a list of T cell receptor beta chains from one sample in a study of control samples from healthy donors and cancer patients. The assay was immunoSEQ multiplex PCR, and TCRdb's table has in-frame clones only and misses some. The profile covers around 130,000 clones, with nearly 90% appearing a single time and under 9% taken by the ten largest. The specimen sequenced was PBMCs. The receptor source for this set is a man aged 45-65 years with head and neck cancer. CDR3s include the opening cysteine and the closing phenylalanine or tryptophan. D genes are given only for firm matches. The size of a clone is reported for some rows only, either as once, few or many, or as a class for expanded clones.

v_call: TRBV5-1; clone_size: .; d_call: .; j_call: TRBJ2-2; cdr3_nt: TGCGCCAGCAGCCCGGACTTAGGCGGGGAGCTGTTTTTT; cdr3_aa: CASSPDLGGELFF
v_call: TRBV7-2; clone_size: few; d_call: .; j_call: TRBJ1-1; cdr3_nt: TGTGCCAGCAGCTTATCCAGGGTTGGCACTGAAGCTTTCTTT; cdr3_aa: CASSLSRVGTEAFF
v_call: TRBV19; clone_size: .; d_call: .; j_call: TRBJ2-2; cdr3_nt: TGTGCCAGTAGCTTCGACACGACGAACACCGGGGAGCTGTTTTTT; cdr3_aa: CASSFDTTNTGELFF
v_call: TRBV10-3; clone_size: .; d_call: .; j_call: TRBJ1-1; cdr3_nt: TGTGCCATCACCGACCGGGTAGGGGGGGATCGGGGGAACACTGAAGCTTTCTTT; cdr3_aa: CAITDRVGGDRGNTEAFF
v_call: TRBV7-9; clone_size: once; d_call: .; j_call: TRBJ1-2; cdr3_nt: TGTGCCAGCAGCTTACGTACACAGAACTATGGCTACACCTTC; cdr3_aa: CASSLRTQNYGYTF
v_call: TRBV11-2; clone_size: .; d_call: .; j_call: TRBJ2-7; cdr3_nt: TGTGCCAGCAGTCGTACGGGCTACGAGCAGTACTTC; cdr3_aa: CASSRTGYEQYF
v_call: TRBV5-5; clone_size: .; d_call: .; j_call: TRBJ1-2; cdr3_nt: TGTGCCAGCAGCTTGGGGGATGGGCACTTCTATGGCTACACCTTC; cdr3_aa: CASSLGDGHFYGYTF
v_call: TRBV5-1; clone_size: .; d_call: .; j_call: TRBJ2-1; cdr3_nt: TGCGCCAGCGGCATAGGCGGTGCCAATGAGCAGTTCTTC; cdr3_aa: CASGIGGANEQFF
v_call: TRBV19; clone_size: .; d_call: TRBD2; j_call: TRBJ2-1; cdr3_nt: TGTGCCAGTAGTATGGCAGCGGGAGGGCCAATAAATGAGCAGTTCTTC; cdr3_aa: CASSMAAGGPINEQFF
v_call: TRBV6-5; clone_size: once; d_call: .; j_call: TRBJ1-5; cdr3_nt: TGTGCCAGCAGTTACTCGCAGATTAATCAGCCCCAGCATTTT; cdr3_aa: CASSYSQINQPQHF
v_call: TRBV5-5; clone_size: once; d_call: .; j_call: TRBJ2-5; cdr3_nt: TGTGCCAGCAGCCCTACAGGGCTCGAGACCCAGTACTTC; cdr3_aa: CASSPTGLETQYF
v_call: TRBV2; clone_size: .; d_call: .; j_call: TRBJ1-6; cdr3_nt: TGTGCCAGCAGTGAAGCTGCGGCTGGGCAATCACCCCTCCACTTT; cdr3_aa: CASSEAAAGQSPLHF
v_call: TRBV28; clone_size: .; d_call: .; j_call: TRBJ1-5; cdr3_nt: TGTGCCAGCAGTTTTGAACAGGGATTGGGCAATCAGCCCCAGCATTTT; cdr3_aa: CASSFEQGLGNQPQHF
v_call: TRBV18; clone_size: .; d_call: TRBD2; j_call: TRBJ2-1; cdr3_nt: TGTGCCAGCTCCCCCTCCGGGACTAGCGGGGAGAATGAGCAGTTCTTC; cdr3_aa: CASSPSGTSGENEQFF
v_call: TRBV9; clone_size: .; d_call: .; j_call: TRBJ1-5; cdr3_nt: TGTGCCAGCAGCGTAGGGAGAAATCAGCCCCAGCATTTT; cdr3_aa: CASSVGRNQPQHF
v_call: TRBV9; clone_size: .; d_call: .; j_call: TRBJ2-3; cdr3_nt: TGTGCCAGCAGCGTACAGGGTTGGAAGACAGATACGCAGTATTTT; cdr3_aa: CASSVQGWKTDTQYF
v_call: TRBV29-1; clone_size: few; d_call: TRBD1; j_call: TRBJ1-2; cdr3_nt: TGCAGCGCATCTAGCAGGACAGGGGTAGATGGCTACACCTTC; cdr3_aa: CSASSRTGVDGYTF
v_call: TRBV5-1; clone_size: many; d_call: .; j_call: TRBJ2-1; cdr3_nt: TGCGCCAGCAGTCAGGGGATCTCCTACAATGAGCAGTTCTTC; cdr3_aa: CASSQGISYNEQFF
v_call: TRBV28; clone_size: few; d_call: TRBD1; j_call: TRBJ2-7; cdr3_nt: TGTGCCAGCAGTTTAGTAGGACAGGGGTACGAGCAGTACTTC; cdr3_aa: CASSLVGQGYEQYF
v_call: TRBV5-6; clone_size: .; d_call: .; j_call: TRBJ2-2; cdr3_nt: TGTGCCAGCAGCCCAAACGGCGGGCAGGGCACCGGGGAGCTATTTTTT; cdr3_aa: CASSPNGGQGTGELFF
v_call: TRBV19; clone_size: .; d_call: TRBD2; j_call: TRBJ2-7; cdr3_nt: TGTGCCAGTAGTACTGGCCTTGCGGGAGGGACCTACGAGCAGTACTTC; cdr3_aa: CASSTGLAGGTYEQYF
v_call: TRBV29-1; clone_size: .; d_call: TRBD2; j_call: TRBJ2-1; cdr3_nt: TGCAGCGTTGTCCTAAAGCTAGCGGGAGGGCCGGTCTTC; cdr3_aa: CSVVLKLAGGPVF
v_call: TRBV4-1; clone_size: once; d_call: .; j_call: TRBJ1-2; cdr3_nt: TGCGCCAGCAGCCAAGGTAGGGCTCGGGCCCTTGGAGGCTACACCTTC; cdr3_aa: CASSQGRARALGGYTF
v_call: TRBV6-6; clone_size: once; d_call: .; j_call: TRBJ2-7; cdr3_nt: TGTGCCAGCGTCAGGGACAAGGGATCCTACGAGCAGTACTTC; cdr3_aa: CASVRDKGSYEQYF
v_call: TRBV18; clone_size: .; d_call: TRBD2; j_call: TRBJ2-1; cdr3_nt: TGTGCCAGCTCACCCTCGGGGGGTGAGCAGTTCTTC; cdr3_aa: CASSPSGGEQFF
v_call: TRBV5-1; clone_size: .; d_call: TRBD2; j_call: TRBJ2-1; cdr3_nt: TGCGCCAGCAGCTCTAGCGGGATCGGGTACAATGAGCAGTTCTTC; cdr3_aa: CASSSSGIGYNEQFF
v_call: TRBV10-2; clone_size: .; d_call: .; j_call: TRBJ1-1; cdr3_nt: TGCGCCAGCAGTGAGATGGGAGCTTTCTTT; cdr3_aa: CASSEMGAFF
v_call: TRBV5-1; clone_size: .; d_call: .; j_call: TRBJ2-7; cdr3_nt: TGCGCCAGCAGCTCGGCACGACAGGCTACCTCCTACGAGCAGTACTTC; cdr3_aa: CASSSARQATSYEQYF
v_call: TRBV5-6; clone_size: once; d_call: .; j_call: TRBJ1-6; cdr3_nt: TGTGCCAGCAGCCCGGACATGGACAATTCACCCCTCCACTTT; cdr3_aa: CASSPDMDNSPLHF
v_call: TRBV11-2; clone_size: .; d_call: .; j_call: TRBJ1-1; cdr3_nt: TGTGCCAGCAGGGCTGGGGTCATGAACACTGAAGCTTTCTTT; cdr3_aa: CASRAGVMNTEAFF
v_call: TRBV7-2; clone_size: .; d_call: .; j_call: TRBJ2-3; cdr3_nt: TGTGCCAGCAGCCCCGGGTCCTCTAGCACAGATACGCAGTATTTT; cdr3_aa: CASSPGSSSTDTQYF
v_call: TRBV12-3/TRBV12-4; clone_size: once; d_call: TRBD1; j_call: TRBJ1-2; cdr3_nt: TGTGCCAGTGGGACAGAGAGCCGTTCCACCTTC; cdr3_aa: CASGTESRSTF
v_call: TRBV5-1; clone_size: .; d_call: .; j_call: TRBJ2-5; cdr3_nt: TGCGCCAGCAGTCTAGGGATTCAAGAGACCCAGTACTTC; cdr3_aa: CASSLGIQETQYF
v_call: TRBV6-5; clone_size: .; d_call: .; j_call: TRBJ1-3; cdr3_nt: TGTGCCAGCAGCTGGGGAGGTGGAAACACCATATATTTT; cdr3_aa: CASSWGGGNTIYF
v_call: TRBV9; clone_size: .; d_call: .; j_call: TRBJ2-5; cdr3_nt: TGTGCCAGCAGCCCCTCCCCGGGGACATTAGAGACCCAGTACTTC; cdr3_aa: CASSPSPGTLETQYF
v_call: TRBV15; clone_size: .; d_call: TRBD2; j_call: TRBJ2-3; cdr3_nt: TGTGCCACCAGCAGAGATCCCCATCAGCGGGGGGACCTCACAGATACGCAGTATTTT; cdr3_aa: CATSRDPHQRGDLTDTQYF
v_call: TRBV6-6; clone_size: .; d_call: TRBD1; j_call: TRBJ1-4; cdr3_nt: TGTGCCAGCAGCACCGGGACAGGGACGGAAAAACTGTTTTTT; cdr3_aa: CASSTGTGTEKLFF
v_call: TRBV27; clone_size: once; d_call: .; j_call: TRBJ1-1; cdr3_nt: TGTGCCAGCAGCCTTTCTGTCCTCCAAACCCCAGAAGCTTTCTTT; cdr3_aa: CASSLSVLQTPEAFF
v_call: TRBV4-2; clone_size: .; d_call: .; j_call: TRBJ2-1; cdr3_nt: TGTGCCAGCAGCCTTACTAAGGCCCCTATCTACAATGAGCAGTTCTTC; cdr3_aa: CASSLTKAPIYNEQFF
v_call: TRBV11-2; clone_size: .; d_call: TRBD1; j_call: TRBJ2-1; cdr3_nt: TGTGCCAGCAGCCCTGGTGTAAGGGGGCGGATCAACAATGAGCAGTTCTTC; cdr3_aa: CASSPGVRGRINNEQFF
v_call: TRBV7-9; clone_size: .; d_call: .; j_call: TRBJ2-4; cdr3_nt: TGTGCCAGCACCGGGGACGTCCAAAACATTCAGTACTTC; cdr3_aa: CASTGDVQNIQYF